This T cell receptor (beta chain) stems from a study of OX40 agonist ivuxolimab in advanced cancers. Study background: Intravenous ivuxolimab was administered to patients every 2 weeks at 0.01 to 10 mg/kg. Averaging approximately 60 years in age, with a range of about 20 to 90, the cohort was about 83% male.

Excluded were patients having autoimmune disease history or systemic immunosuppression. Cycle 7 day 1, cycle 4 day 1, and baseline were the timepoints at which blood was sampled. J lost 6 bases, V lost 4 bases, and 7 bases had no gene match. The CDR3 runs to 15 residues. Germline assignment: CDR1 SGDLS and CDR2 YYNGEE. Data came from immunoSEQ multiplex PCR; TCRdb stores just in-frame clones and leaves some out. Found here are roughly 77,000 clones, approximately 85% of them singletons; the top ten hold approximately 2.3%. Specimen: CD4+ or CD8+ T cells sorted from blood, collected in a trial of the OX40 agonist ivuxolimab. This TCR was recovered from an adult with an advanced solid tumor such as melanoma, head and neck, liver or kidney cancer. The gene calls are TRBV9 and TRBJ2-2; 9 nucleotides align to TRBD1. For the CDR3, the DNA is TGTGCCAGCAGCCCCGGGACAGGGCTTGCCGGGGAGCTGTTTTTT. This codes for CASSPGTGLAGELFF.